This entry lists 29 T cell receptor beta chains sequenced from one sample in a study of early T cells in non-severe SARS-CoV-2 infection (TCRdb year 2021). Library generation was performed with 5' RACE. The sequencing machine was a NextSeq 500. Using fastp trimming at Q25 and MiXCR clonotype assembly, TCRdb reanalyzed the public sequencing data and kept in-frame beta chains. Rows with a matching CDR3 protein are joined into one entry that keeps the most common DNA and genes. The sample yields about 70,000 distinct CDR3 sequences; more than 12% were counted once. The top ten clones comprise around 3.7% of the sample. Sequences were derived from whole blood, sampled at baseline. These receptors were taken from an adult who was a healthcare worker with PCR-confirmed SARS-CoV-2 infection or an uninfected control (not recorded which).

This clonotype occurred many times. This chain joins TRBV7-9 and TRBJ1-1, with D hard to call. This CDR3 has 13 amino acids. CDR1 is SEHNR, CDR2 FQNEAQ, per germline (reference sequence). Trimming removed 2 bases at V and 5 bases at J, with 9 bases between. CDR3 residues: CASSLMRDTEAFF. In nucleotides, the CDR3 is TGTGCCAGCAGCTTAATGAGGGATACTGAAGCTTTCTTT.

This clonotype has just a few counts. The chain joins TRBV20-1 to TRBJ2-7; D is unresolved. The germline CDR1 and CDR2 sequences are DFQATT and SNEGSKA (reference sequence). The germline V and J ends were trimmed by 4 bases and 3 bases, with 10 bases remaining between them. The CDR3 contains 12 residues. The CDR3 DNA sequence: TGCAGTGCTACGAGAACGGGCTACGAGCAGTACTTC. Its translation is CSATRTGYEQYF.

This clonotype has a handful of counts. The rearrangement joins TRBV7-2 to TRBJ2-1; D possibly corresponds to TRBD2 (6 bases). The CDR3 totals 14 residues. Germline V gene data show CDR1 as SGHTA and CDR2 as FQGNSA. V lost 4 bases, J lost 8 bases, and 15 bases lay in between. CDR3 residues: CASSSRGSGYEQFF. DNA for the CDR3: TGTGCCAGCAGCTCCCGTGGTAGCGGTTATGAGCAGTTCTTC.

This clonotype was counted between two and nine times. The chain links TRBV16 to TRBJ1-5, with D tentatively TRBD1 (5 bases). CDR3 length: 15 amino acids. Germline V lookup: CDR1 KGHSY, CDR2 FQNENV. V was cut by 0 bases and J by 3 bases, with 9 bases left in between. CDR3 region: CASSQSGRFNQPQHF. The CDR3 DNA sequence: TGTGCCAGCAGCCAATCGGGGCGGTTCAATCAGCCCCAGCATTTT. The entire variable domain, with the rest obtained from reference TRBV16 and TRBJ1-5, is as follows: GEEVAQTPKHLVRGEGQKAKLYCAPIKGHSYVFWYQQVLKNEFKFLISFQNENVFDETGMPKERFSAKCLPNSPCSLEIQATKLEDSAVYFCASSQSGRFNQPQHFGDGTRLSIL.

This clonotype was detected once. The chain couples TRBV28 to TRBJ2-3, with 9 bases aligning to TRBD2. J gave up 1 base and V 10 bases, and 15 bases lay outside the gene matches. Germline lookup yields CDR1 MDHEN and CDR2 SYDVKM. The CDR3 sequence is 17 residues long. The CDR3 loop is CANTSPRTSVRTDTQYF. CDR3 in DNA: TGTGCCAACACCTCTCCGAGGACTAGCGTTCGCACAGATACGCAGTATTTT.

J is TRBJ2-2 and V is TRBV4-1; D may be TRBD1 or TRBD2 (5 bases each). This CDR3 is built from 18 residues. V was cut by 2 bases and J by 0 bases, with 16 bases left in between. CDR1 MGHRA and CDR2 YSYEKL come from the germline V gene. The CDR3 reads CASSQTIARDANTGELFF. CDR3 in DNA: TGCGCCAGCAGCCAAACGATAGCGAGGGACGCGAACACCGGGGAGCTGTTTTTT.

This clonotype has only a few counts. The genes are TRBV7-8 and TRBJ1-5, with D tentatively TRBD1 (5 bases). The CDR3 spans 15 residues. Germline values: CDR1 SGHVS, CDR2 FQNEAQ. The V end was cut by 4 bases, the J end by 4 bases, with 14 bases between. This CDR3 is CASSWERTPNQPQHF. CDR3 sequence (DNA): TGTGCCAGCAGCTGGGAAAGGACACCTAATCAGCCCCAGCATTTT.

The rearrangement links TRBV12-3 or TRBV12-4 to TRBJ1-4; 7 bases fit TRBD1. CDR3 length: 15 residues. V was pared by 5 bases and J by 3 bases, with 6 bases of the junction left unmatched. The CDR3 is CASSQMTGSNEKLFF. CDR3 nucleotide sequence: TGTGCCAGCAGTCAAATGACAGGGTCTAATGAAAAACTGTTTTTT.

This clonotype was detected a few times. The chain combines TRBV10-3 with TRBJ2-3; D may be TRBD1 or TRBD2 (5 bases each). V lost 4 bases and J lost 0, with 5 bases in between. The CDR3 has 13 residues. From germline, CDR1 is ENHRY and CDR2 SYGVKD. This chain's CDR3 is CAISGDSTDTQYF. CDR3 in DNA: TGTGCCATCAGTGGGGACAGCACAGATACGCAGTATTTT.

This clonotype was observed a few times. The chain recombines TRBV5-8 with TRBJ1-5; D uncertain. CDR1 and CDR2 from the germline V gene are SGHTS and YDEGEE. The CDR3 length is 15 residues. V was shortened by 1 base and J by 0 bases, with 8 bases between the two germline ends. The DNA for the CDR3 is TGTGCCAGCAGCTTGAATTTCTATAGCAATCAGCCCCAGCATTTT. Translated, it gives CASSLNFYSNQPQHF.

This clonotype showed up many times. V is TRBV29-1 and J is TRBJ2-1; 7 nucleotides agree with TRBD1. This CDR3 is 14 amino acids long. With V trimmed by 4 bases and J by 4 bases, 7 bases remained unmatched. CDR1 is SQVTM and CDR2 is ANQGSEA in the germline V gene. Written as DNA, the CDR3 is TGCAGCGTTGGCCGACAGGGACGGTACAATGAGCAGTTCTTC. Translated: CSVGRQGRYNEQFF.

This chain uses TRBV6-2 or TRBV6-3 with TRBJ1-6; 9 bases fit TRBD1. V trimming: 6 bases; J trimming: 9 bases; junction bases outside the gene matches: 6. Germline V gene data show CDR1 as MNHEY and CDR2 as SVGEGT. The CDR3 has 14 residues. The CDR3 spells CASSLQGAGSPLHF. The DNA of the CDR3 is TGTGCCAGCAGCCTACAGGGGGCAGGTTCACCCCTCCACTTT.

This clonotype showed up just once. This chain joins TRBV5-1 and TRBJ2-3; unclear D gene. The germline V gene encodes CDR1 SGHRS and CDR2 YFSETQ. The V end was cut by 1 base, the J end by 4 bases, with 7 bases between. CDR3 length equals 13 residues. The CDR3 nucleotides are TGCGCCAGCAGCTTGAAACCGGCAGATACGCAGTATTTT. It specifies CASSLKPADTQYF. Filled out from reference TRBV5-1 and TRBJ2-3, the complete variable domain reads KAGVTQTPRYLIKTRGQQVTLSCSPISGHRSVSWYQQTPGQGLQFLFEYFSETQRNKGNFPGRFSGRQFSNSRSEMNVSTLELGDSALYLCASSLKPADTQYFGPGTRLTVL.

This clonotype was counted only a few times. V usage is TRBV28 and J usage is TRBJ2-5; D might be TRBD1 or TRBD2, each matching 7 bases. The CDR3 has 15 amino acids. V shed 5 bases and J shed 4 bases, with 17 bases lying between them. From germline, CDR1 is MDHEN and CDR2 SYDVKM. CDR3 nucleotide sequence: TGTGCCAGCAGTGGGGGGAGGGGGCTACCAGAGACCCAGTACTTC. Protein product: CASSGGRGLPETQYF.

The chain joins TRBV24-1 to TRBJ2-1; 15 bases agree with TRBD2. Looked up from germline, CDR1 is KGHDR and CDR2 is SFDVKD. V was clipped by 4 bases and J by 4 bases; unmatched bases: 10. The CDR3 sequence is 19 residues long. In DNA form, the CDR3 reads TGTGCCACCAGTGACCCTGGGACTAGCGGGAGGACGTATTACAATGAGCAGTTCTTC. Its protein product is CATSDPGTSGRTYYNEQFF.

This clonotype was counted between two and nine times. The chain uses TRBV4-2 and TRBJ2-1; D is uncertain. The germline V and J ends were trimmed by 1 base and 8 bases, with 18 bases remaining between them. Germline V gives CDR1 LGHNA, CDR2 YNFKEQ. The CDR3 sequence is 16 residues long. CDR3 loop: CASSQVGGPLVYEQFF. In DNA form, the CDR3 reads TGTGCCAGCAGCCAAGTCGGTGGGCCACTGGTCTATGAGCAGTTCTTC.

This clonotype was detected a few times. The rearrangement joins TRBV7-9 to TRBJ2-1; D unresolved. The CDR3 is 12 amino acids. The germline V and J ends were trimmed by 5 bases and 9 bases, with 11 bases remaining between them. The germline gives CDR1 SEHNR, CDR2 FQNEAQ (reference sequence). The CDR3 coding sequence is TGTGCCAGCAGCCCTCCTGTAGTTGAGCAGTTCTTC. It codes for CASSPPVVEQFF.

As regards this clonotype: At one end the junction does not follow the germline gene, possibly because of a read error. The chain couples TRBV29-1 to TRBJ2-1; 8 bases agree with TRBD2. Germline V gene sequence: CDR1 SQVTM, CDR2 ANQGSEA. This CDR3 contains 16 residues. This chain's CDR3 is CSVEASTSASYNEQFF. The CDR3 DNA reads TGCAGTGTTGAGGCCTCGACTAGCGCCTCCTACAATGAGCAGTTCTTC.

Remarks on this clonotype: Germline and junction disagree at one end, which may indicate a read error. This sequence joins TRBV3-1 and TRBJ2-1; 10 bases align to TRBD2. The CDR3 is 12 amino acids. The germline V gene encodes CDR1 LGHDT and CDR2 YNNKEL (reference sequence). CDR3 coding DNA: TGTGCCAGCAGCCAAGGGCTAGCGGGAGAAATCTTC. It yields the protein CASSQGLAGEIF.

This clonotype was seen a few times. The rearrangement joins TRBV30 to TRBJ2-1, with a possible D match to TRBD2 (6 bases). V was cut by 0 bases and J by 8 bases, with 8 bases left in between. CDR3 length: 12 amino acids. From germline, CDR1 is GTSNPN and CDR2 SVGIG (reference sequence). CDR3 protein: CAWSVTGDEQFF. In DNA, the CDR3 is TGTGCCTGGAGTGTAACGGGGGATGAGCAGTTCTTC.

This clonotype appeared many times. The V call is TRBV3-1, the J call TRBJ2-2; a weak D match, TRBD2 (6 bases). V was shortened by 4 bases and J by 6 bases, with 15 bases between the two germline ends. Germline CDR1 and CDR2: LGHDT and YNNKEL (reference sequence). This CDR3 is built from 15 residues. The CDR3 spells CASSLRGTGAGELFF. As DNA, the CDR3 is TGTGCCAGCAGCCTCCGAGGGACGGGGGCCGGGGAGCTGTTTTTT.

This clonotype was seen repeatedly, ten times or more. The J gene is TRBJ2-7, the V gene TRBV6-2 or TRBV6-3, with D tentatively TRBD2 (5 bases). Trimming shortened V by 4 bases and J by 3 bases, and 16 bases separated the two germline ends. Germline V lookup: CDR1 MNHEY, CDR2 SVGEGT. CDR3 length: 15 residues. The CDR3 DNA is TGTGCCAGCAGTTTCGCGGCCGGGGATTACTACGAGCAGTACTTC. This translates into CASSFAAGDYYEQYF.

Only a few counts were recorded for this clonotype. The V and J genes are TRBV20-1 and TRBJ2-3; 10 bases match TRBD1. Losses at the gene ends were 6 bases for V and 6 bases for J; bases not matched to a gene: 12. The CDR3 spans 15 residues. CDR1 and CDR2 from the germline V gene are DFQATT and SNEGSKA (reference sequence). CDR3 residues: CSAQTGGSVMDTQYF. The CDR3 DNA sequence: TGCAGTGCGCAGACAGGGGGCAGTGTCATGGATACGCAGTATTTT.

This chain joins TRBV5-1 and TRBJ2-1, with a possible D match to TRBD2 (6 bases). The V gene lost 4 bases and the J gene lost 7 bases, with 21 bases spanning the gap. The germline gives CDR1 SGHRS, CDR2 YFSETQ. The CDR3 length is 16 residues. CDR3 sequence reads: CASSPNGGRGLNEQFF. CDR3 bases: TGCGCCAGCAGCCCAAACGGGGGTAGAGGATTAAATGAGCAGTTCTTC.

The CDR3 bases are TGTGCCAGCAGTACTCAGCGGGAGGGGACAGATACGCAGTATTTT. Encoded protein: CASSTQREGTDTQYF. J is TRBJ2-3 and V is TRBV28; TRBD2 matches at 10 bases. J lost 3 bases, V lost 5 bases, and 5 bases had no gene match. Germline-derived CDR1 and CDR2 are MDHEN and SYDVKM. The CDR3 length is 15 residues.

The table lists this clonotype with a few counts. V and J are TRBV12-3 or TRBV12-4 and TRBJ1-2; D gene unclear. Trimming took off 5 bases at V and 3 bases at J, with 13 bases between the two ends. This CDR3 spans 14 amino acids. Here the CDR3 reads CASSPITPDYGYTF. CDR3 in DNA: TGTGCCAGCAGTCCGATCACGCCAGACTATGGCTACACCTTC.

The chain couples TRBV20-1 to TRBJ2-6; possibly TRBD2 for D (6 bases). CDR3 size: 17 residues. Germline V gene data show CDR1 as DFQATT and CDR2 as SNEGSKA (reference sequence). CDR3 DNA sequence: TGCACCTCACCCCCGGGGGTGAGCCGTAGTGGGGCCAACGTCCTGACTTTC. Amino acid sequence: CTSPPGVSRSGANVLTF.

This clonotype was recorded at least ten times. The V and J genes are TRBV28 and TRBJ2-2; unclear D gene. Germline values: CDR1 MDHEN, CDR2 SYDVKM. The CDR3 extends over 13 amino acids. Trimming removed 2 bases from V and 5 bases from J, with 6 bases in between. The chain's CDR3 is CASSLGWTGELFF. The CDR3 nucleotides are TGTGCCAGCAGTTTAGGTTGGACCGGGGAGCTGTTTTTT.

In its sample, this clonotype was seen a few times. The chain recombines TRBV15 with TRBJ2-5, with a weak D call TRBD1 (6 bases). This CDR3 comprises 13 residues. The germline gives CDR1 LNHNV, CDR2 YYDKDF (reference sequence). Trimming removed 1 base at V and 5 bases at J, with 8 bases between. The CDR3 protein is CATSRAQGETQYF. The CDR3 DNA follows: TGTGCCACCAGCAGAGCTCAGGGGGAGACCCAGTACTTC.